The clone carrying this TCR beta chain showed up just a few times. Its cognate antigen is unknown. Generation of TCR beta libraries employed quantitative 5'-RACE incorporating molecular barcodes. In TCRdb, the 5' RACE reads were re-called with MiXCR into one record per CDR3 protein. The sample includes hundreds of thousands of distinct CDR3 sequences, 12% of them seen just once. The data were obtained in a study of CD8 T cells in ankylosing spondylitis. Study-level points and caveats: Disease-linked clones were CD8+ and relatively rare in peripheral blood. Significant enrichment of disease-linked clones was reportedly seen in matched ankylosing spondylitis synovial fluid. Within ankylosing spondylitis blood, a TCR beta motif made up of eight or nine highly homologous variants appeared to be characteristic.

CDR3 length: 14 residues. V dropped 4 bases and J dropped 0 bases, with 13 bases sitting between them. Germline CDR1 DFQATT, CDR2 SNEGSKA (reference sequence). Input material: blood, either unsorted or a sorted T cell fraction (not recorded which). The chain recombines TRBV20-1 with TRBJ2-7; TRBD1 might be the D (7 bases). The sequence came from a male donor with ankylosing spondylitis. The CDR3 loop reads CSATGGTNSYEQYF. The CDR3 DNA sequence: TGCAGTGCTACAGGGGGGACAAACTCCTACGAGCAGTACTTC.